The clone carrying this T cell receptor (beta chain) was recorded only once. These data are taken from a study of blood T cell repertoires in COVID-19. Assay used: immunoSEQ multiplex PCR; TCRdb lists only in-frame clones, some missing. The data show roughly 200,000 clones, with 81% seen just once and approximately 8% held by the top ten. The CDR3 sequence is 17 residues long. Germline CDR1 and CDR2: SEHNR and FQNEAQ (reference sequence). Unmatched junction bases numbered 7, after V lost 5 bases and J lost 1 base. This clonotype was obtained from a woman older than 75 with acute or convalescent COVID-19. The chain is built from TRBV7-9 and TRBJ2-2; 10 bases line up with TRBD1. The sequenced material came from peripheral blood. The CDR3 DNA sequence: TGTGCCAGCAGCCCAGACAGGGGGCTCGAGAACACCGGGGAGCTGTTTTTT. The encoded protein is CASSPDRGLENTGELFF. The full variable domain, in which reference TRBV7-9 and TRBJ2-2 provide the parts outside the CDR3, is DTGVSQNPRHKITKRGQNVTFRCDPISEHNRLYWYRQTLGQGPEFLTYFQNEAQLEKSRLLSDRFSAERPKGSFSTLEIQRTEQGDSAMYLCASSPDRGLENTGELFFGEGSRLTVL.